The clone carrying this T cell receptor (beta chain) was picked up a small number of times. Its antigen is not identified. These data belong to a study of cytomegalovirus exposure and HLA in healthy donors. Study-level findings and limits: According to a later analysis, most TCR beta chains associated with CMV appeared HLA-restricted. Fewer than 200 TCR beta chains were listed as cytomegalovirus-associated.

Germline lookup yields CDR1 ENHRY and CDR2 SYGVKD. The V gene lost 3 bases and the J gene lost 6 bases, with 8 bases spanning the gap. The CDR3 runs to 13 residues. The PCR was carried out with 60 Vbeta primers and 13 Jbeta primers. Method: immunoSEQ multiplex PCR; TCRdb's copy keeps in-frame clones and lacks some. The data contain around 72,000 clones, about 72% of them singletons. J is TRBJ2-2 and V is TRBV10-3; the D gene is possibly TRBD1 (5 bases). Sequencing was carried out using PBMCs. The source of this sequence is a man aged 35 to 55 in good health and CMV-seropositive. The CDR3 region is CAISEEGAGELFF. Here the CDR3 DNA reads TGTGCCATCAGTGAAGAAGGGGCCGGGGAGCTGTTTTTT.